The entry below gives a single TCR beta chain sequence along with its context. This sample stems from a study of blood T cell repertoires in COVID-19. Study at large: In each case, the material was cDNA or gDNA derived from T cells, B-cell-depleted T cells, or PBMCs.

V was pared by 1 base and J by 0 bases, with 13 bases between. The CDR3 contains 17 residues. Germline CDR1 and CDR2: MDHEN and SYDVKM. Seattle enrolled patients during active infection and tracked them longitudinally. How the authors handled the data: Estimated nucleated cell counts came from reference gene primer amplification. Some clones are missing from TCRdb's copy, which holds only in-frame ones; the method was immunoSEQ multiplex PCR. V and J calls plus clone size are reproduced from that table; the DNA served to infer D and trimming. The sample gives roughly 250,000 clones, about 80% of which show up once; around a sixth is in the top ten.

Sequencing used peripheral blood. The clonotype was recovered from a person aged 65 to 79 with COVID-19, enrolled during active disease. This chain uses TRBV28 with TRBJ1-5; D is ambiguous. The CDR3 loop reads CASSLYSGIYSNQPQHF. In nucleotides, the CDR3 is TGTGCCAGCAGTTTATATTCGGGGATTTATAGCAATCAGCCCCAGCATTTT.